The clone carrying this T cell receptor (beta chain) was observed a few times. Its antigen is not identified. Germline V gene data show CDR1 as SGHRS and CDR2 as YFSETQ. The CDR3 has 14 amino acids. V lost 4 bases, J lost 5 bases, and 8 bases stayed unmatched. This specimen belongs to a study of cytomegalovirus exposure and HLA in healthy donors. Study context: Sequencing of 150 million to 200 million T cells in an earlier analysis found some 100 million unique TCR beta sequences. Findings and limits, study-wide: 87-base-pair reads could not separate some V segments, including TRBV6-2 and TRBV6-3. Accurate HLA-A and HLA-B prediction from TCR beta sequences was reported for most subjects. Sequence variants that were highly shared formed a cluster that was likely a sequencing artifact.

It was with 60 Vbeta and 13 Jbeta primers that the PCR ran. Assay used: immunoSEQ multiplex PCR; TCRdb lists only in-frame clones, some missing. Among 100,000 to 150,000 clones listed, around 80% were seen once. Sequenced: PBMCs. This clonotype originated in a female donor in good health and CMV-seronegative. This chain joins TRBV5-1 and TRBJ2-7; 8 nucleotides match TRBD1. This CDR3 reads CASSRTGGTHEQYF. The CDR3 region has the DNA TGCGCCAGCAGCCGTACAGGGGGGACCCACGAGCAGTACTTC.